This T cell receptor beta chain was sequenced for a study of shared T cell receptors in the human thymus. This table comes from immunoSEQ multiplex PCR, and its TCRdb copy is limited to in-frame clones, with some not included. The repertoire holds about 610,000 clones, with roughly 90% as singletons. V dropped 0 bases and J dropped 5; count of bases not matched to a gene: 3. Looked up from germline, CDR1 is LGHNA and CDR2 is YSLEER. The CDR3 has 15 amino acids. The same specimen was also included in a second study, on human thymus T cells. From that second work: The thymus tissue came from resections taken during corrective heart surgery. Apparent skewing of V and J gene usage characterized both thymic and blood repertoires. Related research found strongly overlapping thymic repertoires in unrelated individuals.

The clonotype was recovered from a boy under two years old with a congenital heart defect. Material for sequencing was thymocytes. This sequence joins TRBV4-3 and TRBJ2-1; TRBD2 matches 8 bases. The CDR3 nucleotides are TGCGCCAGCAGCCAAGACGGGAGGGCCGACAATGAGCAGTTCTTC. This codes for CASSQDGRADNEQFF.